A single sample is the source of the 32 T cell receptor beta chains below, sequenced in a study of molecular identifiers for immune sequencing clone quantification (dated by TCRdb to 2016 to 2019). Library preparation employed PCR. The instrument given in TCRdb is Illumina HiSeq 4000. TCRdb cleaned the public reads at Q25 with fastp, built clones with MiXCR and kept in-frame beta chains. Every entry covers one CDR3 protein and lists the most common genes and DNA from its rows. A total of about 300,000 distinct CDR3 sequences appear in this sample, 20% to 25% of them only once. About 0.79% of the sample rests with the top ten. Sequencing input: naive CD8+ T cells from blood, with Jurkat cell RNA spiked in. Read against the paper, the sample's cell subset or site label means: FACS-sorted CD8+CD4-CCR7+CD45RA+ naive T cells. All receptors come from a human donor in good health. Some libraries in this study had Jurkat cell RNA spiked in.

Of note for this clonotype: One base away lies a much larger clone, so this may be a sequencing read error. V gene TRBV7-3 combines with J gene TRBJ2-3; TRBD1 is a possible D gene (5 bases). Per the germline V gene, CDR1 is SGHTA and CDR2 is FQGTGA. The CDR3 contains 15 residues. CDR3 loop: CASSLMGRVSDTLYF. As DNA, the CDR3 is TGTGCCAGCAGCTTAATGGGCAGGGTCTCAGATACGCTGTATTTT.

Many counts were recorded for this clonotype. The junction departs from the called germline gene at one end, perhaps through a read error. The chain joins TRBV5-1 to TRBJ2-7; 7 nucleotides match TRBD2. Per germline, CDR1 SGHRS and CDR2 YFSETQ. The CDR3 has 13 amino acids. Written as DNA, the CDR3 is TGTGCCAGCAGCCCGACGGGGGGTTACGAGCAGTACTTC. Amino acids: CASSPTGGYEQYF. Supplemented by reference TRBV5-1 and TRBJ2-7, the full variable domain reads KAGVTQTPRYLIKTRGQQVTLSCSPISGHRSVSWYQQTPGQGLQFLFEYFSETQRNKGNFPGRFSGRQFSNSRSEMNVSTLELGDSALYLCASSPTGGYEQYFGPGTRLTVT.

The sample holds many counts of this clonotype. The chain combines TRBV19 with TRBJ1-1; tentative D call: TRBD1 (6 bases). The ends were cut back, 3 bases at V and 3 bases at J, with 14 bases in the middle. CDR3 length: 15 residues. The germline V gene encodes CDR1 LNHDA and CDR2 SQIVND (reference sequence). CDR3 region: CASSIGTRGDTEAFF. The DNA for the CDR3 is TGTGCCAGTAGTATCGGGACAAGGGGAGACACTGAAGCTTTCTTT. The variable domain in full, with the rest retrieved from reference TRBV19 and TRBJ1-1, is DGGITQSPKYLFRKEGQNVTLSCEQNLNHDAMYWYRQDPGQGLRLIYYSQIVNDFQKGDIAEGYSVSREKKESFPLTVTSAQKNPTAFYLCASSIGTRGDTEAFFGQGTRLTVV.

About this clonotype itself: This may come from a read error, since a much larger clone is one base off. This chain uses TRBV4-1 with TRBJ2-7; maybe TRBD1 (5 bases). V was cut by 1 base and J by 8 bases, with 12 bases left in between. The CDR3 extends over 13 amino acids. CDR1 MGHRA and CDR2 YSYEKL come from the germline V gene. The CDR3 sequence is CASSQGGADKQYF. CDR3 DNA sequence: TGCGCCAGCAGCCAAGGAGGCGCGGACAAGCAGTACTTC.

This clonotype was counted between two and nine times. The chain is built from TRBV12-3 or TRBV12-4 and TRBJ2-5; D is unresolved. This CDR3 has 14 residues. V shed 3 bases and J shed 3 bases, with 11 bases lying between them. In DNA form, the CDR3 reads TGTGCCAGCAGTTTTATTAGCCCAGAAGAGACCCAGTACTTC. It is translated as CASSFISPEETQYF.

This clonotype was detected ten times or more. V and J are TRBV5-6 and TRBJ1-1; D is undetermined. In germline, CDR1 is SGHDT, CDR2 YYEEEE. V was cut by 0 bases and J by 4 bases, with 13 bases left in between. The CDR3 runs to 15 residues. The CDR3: CASSLGGGPPTEAFF. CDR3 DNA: TGTGCCAGCAGCTTGGGGGGAGGACCCCCCACTGAAGCTTTCTTT.

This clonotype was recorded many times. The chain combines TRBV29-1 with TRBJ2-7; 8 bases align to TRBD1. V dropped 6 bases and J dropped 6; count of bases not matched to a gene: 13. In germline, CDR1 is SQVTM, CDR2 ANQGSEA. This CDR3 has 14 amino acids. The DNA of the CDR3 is TGCAGCGTAAAACCGGGACAGGACGTCCGCGAGCAGTACTTC. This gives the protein CSVKPGQDVREQYF.

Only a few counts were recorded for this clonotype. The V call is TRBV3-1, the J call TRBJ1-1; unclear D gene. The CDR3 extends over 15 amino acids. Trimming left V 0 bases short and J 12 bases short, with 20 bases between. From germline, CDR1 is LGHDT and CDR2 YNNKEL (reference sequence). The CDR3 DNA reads TGTGCCAGCAGCCAAGATGCCCGTGGCGGCGAGAGGCCTTTCTTT. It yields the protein CASSQDARGGERPFF.

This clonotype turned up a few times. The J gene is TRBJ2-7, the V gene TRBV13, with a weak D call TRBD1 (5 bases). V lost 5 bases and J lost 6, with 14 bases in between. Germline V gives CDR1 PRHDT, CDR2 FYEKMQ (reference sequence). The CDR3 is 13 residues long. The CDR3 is CASSPRVPAEQYF. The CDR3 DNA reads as TGTGCCAGCAGCCCCAGGGTACCCGCCGAGCAGTACTTC.

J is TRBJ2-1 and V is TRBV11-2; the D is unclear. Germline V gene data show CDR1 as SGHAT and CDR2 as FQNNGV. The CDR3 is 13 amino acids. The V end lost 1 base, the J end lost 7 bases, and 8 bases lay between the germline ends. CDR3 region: CASSLGLSNEQFF. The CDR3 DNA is TGTGCCAGCAGCTTAGGGCTATCAAATGAGCAGTTCTTC.

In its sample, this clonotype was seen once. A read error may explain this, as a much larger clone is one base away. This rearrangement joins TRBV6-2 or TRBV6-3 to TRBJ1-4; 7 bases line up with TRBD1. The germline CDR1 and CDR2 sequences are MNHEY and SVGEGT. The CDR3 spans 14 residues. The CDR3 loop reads CAGSGQDEGEKLFF. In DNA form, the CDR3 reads TGTGCCGGCAGTGGACAGGATGAAGGAGAAAAACTGTTTTTT.

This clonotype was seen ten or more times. CDR3 amino acids: CASSESQGPAKNIQYF. In DNA, the CDR3 is TGCGCCAGCAGTGAGTCACAGGGGCCGGCGAAAAACATTCAGTACTTC. The chain joins TRBV10-2 to TRBJ2-4; 7 bases align to TRBD1. V shed 0 bases and J 4 bases; nucleotides not matched to a gene: 6. Germline V CDR1 and CDR2: WSHSY, SAAADI. The CDR3 spans 16 residues.

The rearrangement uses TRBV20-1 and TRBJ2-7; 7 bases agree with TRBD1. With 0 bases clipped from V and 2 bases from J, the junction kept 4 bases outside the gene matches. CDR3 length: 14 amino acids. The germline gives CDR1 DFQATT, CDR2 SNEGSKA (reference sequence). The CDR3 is CSARDKGAPYEQYF. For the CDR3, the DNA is TGCAGTGCTAGAGATAAGGGGGCCCCCTACGAGCAGTACTTC.

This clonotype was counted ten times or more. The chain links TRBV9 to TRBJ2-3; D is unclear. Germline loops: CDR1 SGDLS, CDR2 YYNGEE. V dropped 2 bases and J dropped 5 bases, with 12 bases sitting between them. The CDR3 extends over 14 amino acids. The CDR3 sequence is CASSVSGDLDTQYF. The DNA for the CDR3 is TGTGCCAGCAGCGTCAGTGGCGACTTAGATACGCAGTATTTT.

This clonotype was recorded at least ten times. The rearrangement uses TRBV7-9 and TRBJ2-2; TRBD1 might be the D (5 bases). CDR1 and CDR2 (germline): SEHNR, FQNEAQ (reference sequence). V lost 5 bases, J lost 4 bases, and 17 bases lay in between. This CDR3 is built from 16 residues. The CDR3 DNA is TGTGCCAGCAGCCGCACCGGGCAGGGAATCACCGGGGAGCTGTTTTTT. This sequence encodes CASSRTGQGITGELFF. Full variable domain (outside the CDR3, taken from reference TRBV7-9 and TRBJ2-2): DTGVSQNPRHKITKRGQNVTFRCDPISEHNRLYWYRQTLGQGPEFLTYFQNEAQLEKSRLLSDRFSAERPKGSFSTLEIQRTEQGDSAMYLCASSRTGQGITGELFFGEGSRLTVL.

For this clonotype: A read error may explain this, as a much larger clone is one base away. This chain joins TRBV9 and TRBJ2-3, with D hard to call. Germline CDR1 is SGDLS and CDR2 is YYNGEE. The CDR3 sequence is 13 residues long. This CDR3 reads CASSGSFKDTRYF. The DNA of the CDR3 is TGTGCCAGCAGCGGATCGTTTAAGGATACGCGGTATTTT.

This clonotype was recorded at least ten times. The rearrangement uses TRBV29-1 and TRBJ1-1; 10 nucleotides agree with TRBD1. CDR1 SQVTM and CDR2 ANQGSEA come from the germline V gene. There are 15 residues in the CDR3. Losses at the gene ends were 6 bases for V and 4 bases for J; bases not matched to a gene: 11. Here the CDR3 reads CSVPDRGPGVTEAFF. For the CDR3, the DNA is TGCAGCGTCCCAGACAGGGGGCCCGGGGTCACTGAAGCTTTCTTT. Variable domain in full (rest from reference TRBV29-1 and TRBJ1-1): SAVISQKPSRDICQRGTSLTIQCQVDSQVTMMFWYRQQPGQSLTLIATANQGSEATYESGFVIDKFPISRPNLTFSTLTVSNMSPEDSSIYLCSVPDRGPGVTEAFFGQGTRLTVV.

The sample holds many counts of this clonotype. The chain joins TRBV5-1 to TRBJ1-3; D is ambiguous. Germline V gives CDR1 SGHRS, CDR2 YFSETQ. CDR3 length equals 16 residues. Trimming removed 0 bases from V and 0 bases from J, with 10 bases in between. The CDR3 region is CASSLEAGRSGNTIYF. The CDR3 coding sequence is TGCGCCAGCAGCTTGGAGGCCGGCCGCTCTGGAAACACCATATATTTT.

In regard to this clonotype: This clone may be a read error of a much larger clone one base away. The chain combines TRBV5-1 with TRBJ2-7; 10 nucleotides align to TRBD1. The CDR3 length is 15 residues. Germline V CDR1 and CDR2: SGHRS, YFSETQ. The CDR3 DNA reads TGCGCCGGCAGCCCGGCCTCCGGGACAGGGGCCGAGCAGTACTTC. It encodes CAGSPASGTGAEQYF.

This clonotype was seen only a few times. The CDR3 loop reads CSAREGQGPYEQYF. CDR3 coding DNA: TGCAGTGCCCGGGAGGGACAGGGGCCCTACGAGCAGTACTTC. The chain has TRBV20-1 and TRBJ2-7, with 10 bases matching TRBD1. There are 14 residues in the CDR3. V shed 6 bases, J shed 2 bases, and the junction held 7 bases outside the gene matches. From germline, CDR1 is DFQATT and CDR2 SNEGSKA (reference sequence).

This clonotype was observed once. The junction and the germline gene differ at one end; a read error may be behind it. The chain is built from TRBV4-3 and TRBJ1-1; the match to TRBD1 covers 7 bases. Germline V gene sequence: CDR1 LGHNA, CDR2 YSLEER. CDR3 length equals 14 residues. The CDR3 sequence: CAGSPDRAYTEAFF. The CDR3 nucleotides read TGCGCCGGCAGCCCAGACAGGGCTTACACTGAAGCTTTCTTT.

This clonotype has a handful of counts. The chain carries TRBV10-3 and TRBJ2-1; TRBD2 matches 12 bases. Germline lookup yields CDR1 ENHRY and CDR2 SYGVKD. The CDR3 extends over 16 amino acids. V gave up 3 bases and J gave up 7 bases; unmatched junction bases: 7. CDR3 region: CAISELAGGRENEQFF. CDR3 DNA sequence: TGTGCCATCAGTGAACTAGCGGGAGGTCGGGAGAATGAGCAGTTCTTC.

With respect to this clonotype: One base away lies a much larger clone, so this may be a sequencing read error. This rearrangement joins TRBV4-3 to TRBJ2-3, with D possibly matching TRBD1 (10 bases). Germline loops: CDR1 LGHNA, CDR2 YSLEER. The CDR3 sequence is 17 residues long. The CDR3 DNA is TGCGCCAGCAGCCAGGGGGGACAGGGGACTAGCACAGATACGCAGTGTTTT. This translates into CASSQGGQGTSTDTQCF.

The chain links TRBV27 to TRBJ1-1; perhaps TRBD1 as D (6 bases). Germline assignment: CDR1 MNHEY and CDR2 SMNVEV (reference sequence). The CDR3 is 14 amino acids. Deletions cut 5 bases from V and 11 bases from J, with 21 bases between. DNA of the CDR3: TGTGCCAGCAGTGCGTCTCTACAGGGCTTGGGGGCTTTCTTT. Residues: CASSASLQGLGAFF.

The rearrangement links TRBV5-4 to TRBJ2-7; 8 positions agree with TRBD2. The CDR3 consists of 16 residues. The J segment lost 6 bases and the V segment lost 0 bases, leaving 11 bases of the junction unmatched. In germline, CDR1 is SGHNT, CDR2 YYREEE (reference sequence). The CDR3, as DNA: TGTGCCAGCAGCTTGGGGGGCCACGGGACTAGGGCCGAGCAGTACTTC. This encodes CASSLGGHGTRAEQYF.

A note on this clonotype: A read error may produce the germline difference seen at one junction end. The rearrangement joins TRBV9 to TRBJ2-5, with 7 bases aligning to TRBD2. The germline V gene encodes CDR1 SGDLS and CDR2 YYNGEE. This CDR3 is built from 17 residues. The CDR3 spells CTSSVGAGIVNGETQYF. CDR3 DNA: TGTACCAGCAGCGTCGGAGCGGGGATAGTGAACGGAGAGACCCAGTACTTC.

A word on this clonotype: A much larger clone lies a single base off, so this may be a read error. The CDR3 reads CASSPRGKGDTEAFF. For the CDR3, the DNA is TGTGCCAGCAGCCCTAGAGGTAAAGGGGACACTGAAGCTTTCTTT. The chain employs TRBV7-8 and TRBJ1-1; maybe TRBD1 (5 bases). V was pared by 5 bases and J by 3 bases, with 16 bases between. This CDR3 region has 15 residues. CDR1 SGHVS and CDR2 FQNEAQ come from the germline V gene.

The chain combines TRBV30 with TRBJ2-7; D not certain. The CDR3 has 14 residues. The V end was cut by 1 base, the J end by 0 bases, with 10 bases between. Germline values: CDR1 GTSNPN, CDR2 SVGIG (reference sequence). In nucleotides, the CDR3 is TGTGCCTGGAGTGGGACCGAGAGCTCCTACGAGCAGTACTTC. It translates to CAWSGTESSYEQYF.

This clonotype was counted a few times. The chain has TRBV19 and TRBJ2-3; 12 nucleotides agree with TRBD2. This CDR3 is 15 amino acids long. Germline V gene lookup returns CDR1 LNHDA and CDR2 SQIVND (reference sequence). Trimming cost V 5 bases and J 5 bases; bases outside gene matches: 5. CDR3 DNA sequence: TGTGCCAGTAGTTCTAGCGGGGGGGCGGGAGATACGCAGTATTTT. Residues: CASSSSGGAGDTQYF. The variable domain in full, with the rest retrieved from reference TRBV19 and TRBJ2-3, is DGGITQSPKYLFRKEGQNVTLSCEQNLNHDAMYWYRQDPGQGLRLIYYSQIVNDFQKGDIAEGYSVSREKKESFPLTVTSAQKNPTAFYLCASSSSGGAGDTQYFGPGTRLTVL.

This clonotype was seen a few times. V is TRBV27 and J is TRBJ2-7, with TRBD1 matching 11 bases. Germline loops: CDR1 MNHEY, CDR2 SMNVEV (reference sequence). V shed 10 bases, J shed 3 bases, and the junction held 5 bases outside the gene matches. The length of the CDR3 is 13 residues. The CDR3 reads CATRDRGDYEQYF. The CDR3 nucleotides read TGTGCCACCCGGGACAGGGGGGACTACGAGCAGTACTTC.

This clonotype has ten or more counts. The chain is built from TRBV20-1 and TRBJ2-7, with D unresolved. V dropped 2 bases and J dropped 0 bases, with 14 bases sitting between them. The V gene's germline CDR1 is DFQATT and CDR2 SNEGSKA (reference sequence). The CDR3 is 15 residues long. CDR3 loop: CSARSSEISSYEQYF. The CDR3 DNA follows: TGCAGTGCTAGATCGTCCGAGATTAGCTCCTACGAGCAGTACTTC.

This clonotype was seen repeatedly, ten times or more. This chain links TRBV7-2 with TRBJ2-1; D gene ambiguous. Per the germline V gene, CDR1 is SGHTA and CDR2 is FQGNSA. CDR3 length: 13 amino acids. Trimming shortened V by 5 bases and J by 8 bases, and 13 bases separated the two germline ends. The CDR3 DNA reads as TGTGCCAGCAGCCCCAGTTCGTCCCATGAGCAGTTCTTC. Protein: CASSPSSSHEQFF.